The 13 T cell receptor gamma chains below all came from one sample that was sequenced in a study of Vδ1+ human thymocytes. Study-wide findings and caveats: Thymic TRG and TRD repertoires appeared highly polyclonal.

Extracted RNA was reverse transcribed into cDNA. The CDR3 regions were amplified by multiplex PCR from V-gene primers to a constant-region primer. TCRdb re-called the multiplex PCR reads through CATT. The sample lists tens of thousands of gamma-chain clones; 20% were seen once. No antigen has been identified for these receptors. The specimen sequenced was Vdelta1+ gamma-delta thymocytes from the thymus. The subset is: FACS-sorted CD3+ TCRalphabeta- TCRVdelta1+ TCRVdelta2- thymocytes. The receptors were sampled from a girl in the first two years of life who had congenital heart surgery.

This clone was recorded only once. This rearrangement joins TRGV8 to TRGJ1 or TRGJ2. There are 13 residues in the CDR3. V was pared by 2 bases and J by 12 bases, with 13 bases of the junction left unmatched. CDR1 is VENAVY and CDR2 is YDSYNSRV in the germline V gene. The CDR3 reads CATWDTDLRGKLF. CDR3 nucleotides: TGTGCCACCTGGGATACAGACCTCAGGGGGAAACTCTTT.

This chain connects TRGV9 to TRGJ1 or TRGJ2. The junction had 13 bases not matched to a gene; V was cut back by 3 bases and J by 5 bases. Germline-derived CDR1 and CDR2 are GITISATS and ISYDGTV (reference sequence). This CDR3 comprises 15 residues. As DNA, the CDR3 is TGTGCCTTGTGGGAGCCCCTATGGTTTGATTATAAGAAACTCTTT. Its translation: CALWEPLWFDYKKLF.

This clone was detected only a few times. The chain has TRGV8 and TRGJP1. Per germline, CDR1 VENAVY and CDR2 YDSYNSRV. After removal of 1 base from V and 8 bases from J, the junction contained 4 bases not matched to a gene. This CDR3 has 13 residues. This chain's CDR3 is CATWDSNGWFKIF. In DNA, the CDR3 is TGTGCCACCTGGGATAGTAACGGTTGGTTCAAGATATTT.

This clone rates as medium-sized. This sample also contains other DNA sequences that code for the same CDR3. The chain carries TRGV4 and TRGJ1 or TRGJ2. Germline CDR1 EGSTGY, CDR2 YDSYTSSV. CDR3 length: 11 residues. V shed 5 bases, J shed 3 bases, and the junction held 1 base outside the gene matches. The CDR3 coding sequence is TGTGCCACCTGGGCTTATTATAAGAAACTCTTT. It translates to CATWAYYKKLF.

This clone came up a few times. This sequence joins TRGV4 and TRGJ1 or TRGJ2. V trimming: 3 bases; J trimming: 11 bases; junction bases outside the gene matches: 10. The CDR3 has 12 residues. The germline V gene has CDR1 EGSTGY and CDR2 YDSYTSSV. CDR3 sequence (DNA): TGTGCCACCTGGGATAATTGGGGGGAGAAACTCTTT. It yields the protein CATWDNWGEKLF.

In this sample, this clone turned up once. At the DNA level, this CDR3 is encoded by other sequences in the same sample as well. This chain joins TRGV4 and TRGJ1 or TRGJ2. This CDR3 is 14 amino acids long. The V gene end was trimmed by 0 bases and the J gene end by 1 base; junction bases not matched to a gene: 3. CDR1 and CDR2 from the germline V gene are EGSTGY and YDSYTSSV. For the CDR3, the DNA is TGTGCCACCTGGGATGGGGAAAATTATTATAAGAAACTCTTT. This codes for CATWDGENYYKKLF.

V is TRGV8 and J is TRGJ1 or TRGJ2. Germline-derived CDR1 and CDR2 are VENAVY and YDSYNSRV. The CDR3 is 14 amino acids. J gave up 7 bases and V 0 bases, and 9 bases lay outside the gene matches. The CDR3 DNA reads TGTGCCACCTGGGATAGGCCTAATTGGTATAAGAAACTCTTT. Protein: CATWDRPNWYKKLF.

This chain links TRGV9 with TRGJ1 or TRGJ2. This CDR3 contains 14 residues. Per the germline V gene, CDR1 is GITISATS and CDR2 is ISYDGTV (reference sequence). Trimming cost V 3 bases and J 1 base; bases outside gene matches: 6. CDR3 region: CALWESTNYYKKLF. The DNA for the CDR3 is TGTGCCTTGTGGGAGTCTACCAATTATTATAAGAAACTCTTT.

This clone was picked up a small number of times. This rearrangement joins TRGV3 to TRGJ1 or TRGJ2. The CDR3 is 14 residues long. CDR1 is VTNTFY and CDR2 is YDVSTARD in the germline V gene (reference sequence). Germline trimming cut 3 bases from V and 4 bases from J; bases unmatched to any gene: 9. CDR3 sequence: CATWDCPGYYKKLF. Here the CDR3 DNA reads TGTGCCACCTGGGACTGTCCGGGGTATTATAAGAAACTCTTT.

Comment on this clone: The same CDR3 also results from other DNA sequences found in this sample. The chain is built from TRGV9 and TRGJ1 or TRGJ2. This CDR3 is 12 amino acids long. The V gene's germline CDR1 is GITISATS and CDR2 ISYDGTV (reference sequence). Trimming at V came to 4 bases and at J to 3 bases, leaving 3 bases not matched to a gene. CDR3 amino acids: CALWDLYYKKLF. The CDR3, as DNA: TGTGCCTTGTGGGATCTTTATTATAAGAAACTCTTT.

This clone was observed a few times. This rearrangement joins TRGV2 to TRGJ1 or TRGJ2. Unmatched junction bases numbered 13, after V lost 2 bases and J lost 6 bases. The CDR3 is made up of 15 amino acids. Germline V gene data show CDR1 as EGSNGY and CDR2 as YDSYNSKV. CDR3 sequence (DNA): TGTGCCACCTGGGACGAAACCTCTGGAGGTTATAAGAAACTCTTT. Translating it yields CATWDETSGGYKKLF.

This clone is judged medium-sized (0.01 to 0.1%). The same CDR3 arises from other DNA sequences in this sample as well. The genes are TRGV9 and TRGJ1 or TRGJ2. Germline CDR1 reads GITISATS; CDR2 reads ISYDGTV (reference sequence). The length of the CDR3 is 13 residues. The J segment lost 2 bases and the V segment lost 0 bases, leaving 1 base of the junction unmatched. CDR3 in amino acids: CALWEVDYYKKLF. The CDR3 DNA sequence: TGTGCCTTGTGGGAGGTGGATTATTATAAGAAACTCTTT.

This chain joins TRGV9 and TRGJ1 or TRGJ2. Unmatched junction bases numbered 9, after V lost 0 bases and J lost 7 bases. Germline CDR1 GITISATS, CDR2 ISYDGTV (reference sequence). CDR3 length: 14 amino acids. The CDR3: CALWEVDFGYKKLF. The CDR3 nucleotides are TGTGCCTTGTGGGAGGTGGATTTTGGCTATAAGAAACTCTTT.